The T cell receptor beta chain under discussion was sequenced for a study of CD8+ T cells in alopecia areata. The wider study: Treated individuals took tofacitinib by mouth, 5 to 10 mg twice daily. Once tofacitinib had been taken for 6 to 18 months, 6 months off drug followed.

Note on this clone: Its antigen remains unknown.

Whole-study findings and limits: Lesional tissue from the scalp (especially in alopecia totalis/universalis) showed higher clonality than normal scalp. There were also resident alphabeta T cells of normal skin sequenced in scalp samples.

Germline assignment: CDR1 MNHEY and CDR2 SVGAGI. Trimming pared 6 bases from V and 1 base from J, leaving 12 bases between. The CDR3 is 15 amino acids. Reverse transcribed after extraction, RNA yielded cDNA as the sequencing template. Sequenced by immunoSEQ multiplex PCR; TCRdb stores in-frame clones only, minus some. The table lists roughly 170,000 clones, just under 60% of them singletons. V gene TRBV6-5 combines with J gene TRBJ2-2; weak D call: TRBD2 (6 bases). This clonotype originated in a human donor with alopecia areata. The source was CD4+ T cells sorted from blood, collected at week 0. CDR3 in DNA: TGTGCCAGCAGCCCCGCCGGGGGGAACACCGGGGAGCTGTTTTTT. Translated, it gives CASSPAGGNTGELFF.